This record concerns one T cell receptor (beta chain) sequence. This table comes from immunoSEQ multiplex PCR, and its TCRdb copy is limited to in-frame clones, with some not included. The sample consists of 300,000 to 450,000 clones, 70% to 90% of them appearing once. Looked up from germline, CDR1 is SGDLS and CDR2 is YYNGEE. Trimming shortened V by 3 bases and J by 3 bases, and 14 bases separated the two germline ends. This CDR3 has 15 residues. These data come from a study of blood T cell repertoires in COVID-19. Followed longitudinally, the Seattle patients had been enrolled during active infection.

The receptor comes from a woman aged 30 to 39 with COVID-19, enrolled during active disease. This rearrangement joins TRBV9 to TRBJ2-3; maybe TRBD2 (6 bases). Material: peripheral blood. The CDR3 reads CASSALAGWTDTQYF. The CDR3, as DNA: TGTGCCAGCAGCGCCCTTGCGGGGTGGACAGATACGCAGTATTTT.